This T cell receptor beta chain appears in the sequencing data of a study of T cell clonality in common variable immunodeficiency (dated by TCRdb to about 2015). What the work shows at the level of the full study, not this receptor alone: Compared with healthy controls, CVID subjects showed increased TCRbeta clonality (t-test p = 0.018), a feature most characteristic of about a third of subjects. Differences among patients in the CVID cohort limited the correlations between repertoire features and clinical complications. Even though DNA input was equal, the average per sample came to 65,000 to 100,000 unique sequences for controls compared with approximately 29,000 for CVID samples. The authors noted that sequencing repertoires of T cell subpopulations would be needed to clarify what caused the increased clonality in CVID. Fewer TCRbeta clones were shared among CVID subjects than among healthy controls (p < 0.0001). CVID TCRbeta sequences were reported to have fewer deletions and N-nucleotide insertions and to lack highly modified clones with 13 or more V deletions.

Most CVID patients and most healthy controls were of Caucasian heritage. Heparinized peripheral whole blood samples of about 5 to 8 ml were collected from each donor. Genomic DNA from adults with common variable immune deficiency (CVID) and from healthy adult controls was used to sequence TCRbeta CDR3 repertoires. A total of some 22 healthy adult volunteers (roughly twelve female and about 10 male; age range roughly 23 to 70 years, mean age 34) were included in the control group. Diluted blood was subjected to density centrifugation over Hypaque 1077 or Ficoll-Paque for isolation of peripheral blood mononuclear cells. Genomic DNA was extracted from unsorted mononuclear cells by Qiagen column purification or by a centrifugation-based method. This clone was seen at least ten times. Its binding antigen is unknown. The sequence runs out 3 residues before the end of the CDR3; the remainder is reconstructed from the germline J gene.

Spanning cysteine to phenylalanine, the CDR3 consists of 14 amino acids. The DNA shown is the part of the CDR3 that was read: 33 bases, in frame from base 1. CDR1 and CDR2 (MDHEN, SYDVKM) derive from the germline V gene. The junction shows trimming of 5 bases on V and 3 bases on J, and the gene matches do not reach 3 bases of it. Equivalent amounts of genomic DNA from CVID and control samples were used as sequencing input. For every sample, a 60 bp segment covering the rearranged TCRbeta CDR3 region was amplified and then sequenced. The immunoSEQ assay, a bias-corrected multiplex PCR with high-throughput sequencing, was employed for TCRbeta amplification. The published analysis was carried out like this. Every unique nucleotide sequence was considered a clone and was annotated with V, D and J genes, copy number and frequency. Sequences were labeled productive if in frame, and non-productive if out of frame or containing stop codons. Clonality was calculated from Shannon's entropy as previously described. Mean CDR3 Kyte-Doolittle hydropathy was derived from the predicted amino acid sequences of productive clones. Using the R hclust function, scaled V gene usage was clustered hierarchically with Manhattan distance and complete linkage. Clone sharing by CDR3 amino acid sequence was assessed by resampling 12 repertoires per group over 100 rounds. Repertoires were searched for 70 published EBV-specific and approximately 240 published CMV-specific TCRbeta sequences. Analysis left out two CVID samples that produced under 10,000 sequences, so roughly 45 CVID repertoires remained. TCRdb took over this immuneACCESS table, retaining in-frame rearrangements with V and J assigned. Such tables are incomplete; in checked studies, under half of the missing clones stem from an unresolved V gene, and the remainder is unexplained. That table furnishes V, J and clone size, whereas the DNA furnished D and trimming. There are roughly 43,000 clones in this sample, and none of them is a singleton. The biggest ten clones account for about 0.7% of the sample.

This clonotype was obtained from a person aged 18-70 years in good health. The sequence is built from TRBV28 and TRBJ2-7; TRBD1 fits 11 bases in the junction. Sample: peripheral blood mononuclear cells. This receptor carries the CDR3 CASSMDRGLYEQYF. The CDR3 DNA, read in part, is TGTGCCAGCAGTATGGACAGGGGGCTCTACGAG.